This T cell receptor (beta chain) emerged from a study of T-cell reconstitution after alpha-beta-depleted transplantation in children. Study results and caveats: Expanded clones from the graft, numbering several hundred, reportedly supplied alpha-beta T cells about two months after transplant. At day 60, the high TCRbeta diversity found in some patients originated from recipient T cells and thymic progenitors that had survived. The authors attributed T-cell counts and diversity one year after transplant mostly to newly produced T cells.

This clonotype was counted many times. The antigen is unknown. TCRbeta library preparation incorporated unique molecular identifiers. TCRdb re-derived calls from the PCR reads in MiXCR, one entry per CDR3 protein. The sample gives 250,000 to 300,000 distinct CDR3 sequences, about 9.9% of which show up once; 20% to 30% is in the top ten. From germline, CDR1 is SGHDT and CDR2 YYEEEE. The CDR3 totals 15 residues. Trimming at V came to 4 bases and at J to 2 bases, leaving 7 bases not matched to a gene. The chain employs TRBV5-6 and TRBJ2-5, with 8 nucleotides matching TRBD2. Here the sequenced sample was peripheral blood, taken 180 days after TCRalphabeta/CD19-depleted stem cell transplant. The receptor's source is a male patient aged 2-15 years who had a stem cell transplant for chronic granulomatous disease, so the T cells may come from the graft donor. CDR3 DNA: TGTGCCAGCAGCCTGACCGGGAGGGTGCAAGAGACCCAGTACTTC. Its protein is CASSLTGRVQETQYF.